This T cell receptor beta chain came from a study of shared clonotypes between healthy human individuals. The germline V gene encodes CDR1 SGHRS and CDR2 YFSETQ. The CDR3 extends over 16 amino acids. Deletions cut 2 bases from V and 0 bases from J, with 13 bases between. A deep-level run was used for the assay. The table came from immunoSEQ multiplex PCR; TCRdb's copy has only in-frame clones and leaves some out. The table records over a million clones, approximately 80% of them present only once. The receptor's source is a man between 18 and 29 years old in good health. Some clones in this sample may be carry-over from other donors' samples. The sequenced material came from memory CD4+ T cells from PBMCs. The subset was: CD45RA-negative fraction. This rearrangement joins TRBV5-1 to TRBJ2-3; weak D call: TRBD1 (6 bases). The CDR3 nucleotides are TGCGCCAGCAGCTTACGGACAGCCACTAGCACAGATACGCAGTATTTT. This codes for CASSLRTATSTDTQYF.